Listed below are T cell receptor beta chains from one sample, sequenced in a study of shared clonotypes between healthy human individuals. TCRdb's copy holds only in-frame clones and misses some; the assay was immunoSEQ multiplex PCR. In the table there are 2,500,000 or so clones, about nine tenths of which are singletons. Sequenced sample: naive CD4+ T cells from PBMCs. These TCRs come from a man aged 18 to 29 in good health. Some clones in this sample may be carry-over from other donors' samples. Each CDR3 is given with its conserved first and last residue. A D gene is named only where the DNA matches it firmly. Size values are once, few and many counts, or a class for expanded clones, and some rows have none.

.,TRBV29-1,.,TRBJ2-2,CSVLMPGELFF,TGCAGCGTTCTCATGCCCGGGGAGCTGTTTTTT
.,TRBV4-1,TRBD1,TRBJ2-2,CASSLGQGAANTGELFF,TGCGCCAGCAGCCTGGGACAGGGGGCCGCGAACACCGGGGAGCTGTTTTTT
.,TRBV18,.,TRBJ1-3,CASSPQGPGNTIYF,TGTGCCAGCTCACCACAGGGACCGGGAAACACCATATATTTT
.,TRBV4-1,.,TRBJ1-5,CASSQEGGQNYQPQHF,TGCGCCAGCAGCCAAGAAGGAGGACAGAACTATCAGCCCCAGCATTTT
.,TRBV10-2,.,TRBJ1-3,CASTFGTEENTIYF,TGCGCCAGCACCTTTGGGACGGAAGAAAACACCATATATTTT
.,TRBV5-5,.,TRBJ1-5,CASSLSGGGQPQHF,TGTGCCAGCAGCTTGAGTGGGGGCGGTCAGCCCCAGCATTTT
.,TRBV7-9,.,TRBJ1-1,CASSTPDSPAVEAFF,TGTGCCAGCAGCACCCCGGACAGCCCGGCAGTCGAAGCTTTCTTT
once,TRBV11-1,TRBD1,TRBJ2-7,CASSKDRGYEQYF,TGTGCCAGCAGCAAGGACAGGGGATACGAGCAGTACTTC
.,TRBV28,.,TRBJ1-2,CASIADHFYGYTF,TGTGCCAGCATCGCTGATCACTTCTATGGCTACACCTTC
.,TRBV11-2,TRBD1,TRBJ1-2,CASSLLQGGYGYTF,TGTGCCAGCAGCTTACTTCAGGGGGGATATGGCTACACCTTC
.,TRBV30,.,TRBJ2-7,CACQGGEQYF,TGTGCCTGCCAAGGGGGGGAGCAGTACTTC
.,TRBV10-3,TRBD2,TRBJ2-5,CAISRSPTSGRGQETQYF,TGTGCCATAAGTCGCTCCCCAACTAGCGGGAGGGGCCAAGAGACCCAGTACTTC
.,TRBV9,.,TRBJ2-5,CASSVGGGPWETQYF,TGTGCCAGCAGCGTAGGAGGCGGACCCTGGGAGACCCAGTACTTC
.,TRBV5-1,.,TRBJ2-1,CASSLGIPNEQFF,TGCGCCAGCAGCTTGGGAATCCCCAATGAGCAGTTCTTC
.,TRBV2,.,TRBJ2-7,CASSLGPHYEQYF,TGTGCCAGCAGCCTGGGACCCCACTACGAGCAGTACTTC
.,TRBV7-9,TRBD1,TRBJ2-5,CASSPDRVRETQYF,TGTGCCAGCAGCCCGGACAGGGTCAGGGAGACCCAGTACTTC
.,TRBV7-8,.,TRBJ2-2,CASSLRLVNTGELFF,TGTGCCAGCAGCTTAAGACTAGTTAACACCGGGGAGCTGTTTTTT
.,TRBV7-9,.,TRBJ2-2,CASSWADISTGELFF,TGTGCCAGCAGCTGGGCGGACATTTCCACCGGGGAGCTGTTTTTT
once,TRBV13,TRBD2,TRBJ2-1,CASRRGGGTYNEQFF,TGTGCCAGCCGGCGGGGGGGAGGTACCTACAATGAGCAGTTCTTC
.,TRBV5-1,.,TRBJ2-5,CASSSQGAETQYF,TGCGCCAGCAGCTCACAGGGCGCGGAGACCCAGTACTTC
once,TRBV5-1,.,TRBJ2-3,CASSSALGSADTQYF,TGCGCCAGCAGCTCCGCTCTAGGGTCTGCAGATACGCAGTATTTT
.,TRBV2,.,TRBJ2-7,CASSLQGSIVVPYF,TGTGCCAGCAGCCTACAGGGCTCCATTGTCGTGCCGTACTTC
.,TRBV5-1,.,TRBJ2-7,CASSPRSGDEQYF,TGCGCCAGCAGCCCACGGTCTGGCGACGAGCAGTACTTC
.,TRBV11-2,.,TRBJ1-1,CASSHWRGELNTEAFF,TGTGCCAGCAGCCACTGGAGAGGGGAGTTAAACACTGAAGCTTTCTTT
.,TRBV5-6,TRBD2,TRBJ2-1,CASIRGRDGSSYNEQFF,TGTGCCAGCATTCGCGGGAGGGACGGCAGCTCCTACAATGAGCAGTTCTTC
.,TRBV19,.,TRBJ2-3,CASSIRTDTQYF,TGTGCCAGTAGTATAAGAACAGATACGCAGTATTTT
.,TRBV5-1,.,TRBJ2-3,CASTSGRPSTDTQYF,TGCGCCAGCACCTCGGGCAGACCTAGCACAGATACGCAGTATTTT
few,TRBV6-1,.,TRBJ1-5,CASSLTVGSNQPQHF,TGTGCCAGCAGCCTAACAGTGGGGAGCAATCAGCCCCAGCATTTT
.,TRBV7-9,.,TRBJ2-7,CASSLEIGEQYF,TGTGCCAGCAGCTTAGAGATAGGCGAGCAGTACTTC
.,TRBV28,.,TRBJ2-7,CASSHEDTKPYEQYF,TGTGCCAGCAGTCATGAGGACACTAAACCCTACGAGCAGTACTTC
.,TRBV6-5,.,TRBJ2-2,CASSLDRGELFF,TGTGCCAGCAGCCTAGATCGCGGGGAGCTGTTTTTT
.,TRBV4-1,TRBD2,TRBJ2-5,CASSSQGLARPETQYF,TGCGCCAGCAGCTCCCAAGGACTAGCCCGCCCAGAGACCCAGTACTTC
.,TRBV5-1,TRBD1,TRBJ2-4,CASSFRTGDNIQYF,TGCGCCAGCAGCTTCCGGACAGGGGATAACATTCAGTACTTC
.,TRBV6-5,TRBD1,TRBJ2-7,CASSQTDRTYEQYF,TGTGCCAGCAGCCAAACGGACAGGACTTACGAGCAGTACTTC
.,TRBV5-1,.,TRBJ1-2,CASSFGSTRANYGYTF,TGCGCCAGCAGCTTCGGCTCCACGAGAGCTAACTATGGCTACACCTTC
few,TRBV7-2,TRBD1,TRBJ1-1,CASSLDRVMAFF,TGTGCCAGCAGCCTGGACAGGGTAATGGCTTTCTTT
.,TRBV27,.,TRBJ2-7,CASSLWAGSIHIYNEQYF,TGTGCCAGCAGTTTATGGGCAGGGAGCATTCATATTTATAACGAGCAGTACTTC
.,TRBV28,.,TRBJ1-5,CASRPREGVRNQPQHF,TGTGCCAGCAGGCCACGAGAAGGGGTTCGCAATCAGCCCCAGCATTTT
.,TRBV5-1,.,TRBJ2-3,CASSLALLDGRQYF,TGCGCCAGCAGCCTAGCCTTACTAGATGGTAGGCAGTATTTT
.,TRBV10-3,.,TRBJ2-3,CAISEGSDTQYF,TGTGCCATCAGTGAGGGGTCAGATACGCAGTATTTT
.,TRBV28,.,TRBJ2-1,CASSLLLGQGSNEQFF,TGTGCCAGCAGTTTACTCCTCGGGCAGGGGTCTAATGAGCAGTTCTTC
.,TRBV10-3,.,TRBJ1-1,CAISETGYTEAFF,TGTGCCATCAGTGAAACAGGGTACACTGAAGCTTTCTTT
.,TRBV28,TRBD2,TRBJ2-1,CASSTGAVAGGSEQFF,TGTGCCAGCAGTACAGGGGCGGTAGCGGGAGGCTCTGAGCAGTTCTTC
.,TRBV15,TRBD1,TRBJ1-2,CATSRDRGDRVNYGYTF,TGTGCCACCAGCAGAGATCGAGGGGACAGGGTAAACTATGGCTACACCTTC
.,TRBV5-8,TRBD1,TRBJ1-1,CASSLIPGQGNTEAFF,TGTGCCAGCAGCTTGATACCGGGACAGGGTAACACTGAAGCTTTCTTT
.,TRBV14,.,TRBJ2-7,CASSPRSYEQYF,TGTGCCAGCAGCCCCCGGTCCTACGAGCAGTACTTC
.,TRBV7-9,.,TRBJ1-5,CASSFARSGNQPQHF,TGTGCCAGCAGCTTTGCCCGATCGGGCAATCAGCCCCAGCATTTT
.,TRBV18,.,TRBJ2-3,CASSQTSGSTDTQYF,TGTGCCAGCTCTCAAACCAGCGGCAGCACAGATACGCAGTATTTT
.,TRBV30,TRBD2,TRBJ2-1,CAWSGTSVDNEQFF,TGTGCCTGGAGTGGGACTAGCGTCGACAATGAGCAGTTCTTC
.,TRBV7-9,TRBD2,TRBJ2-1,CASSLGASGRAFQINEQFF,TGTGCCAGCAGCTTAGGGGCTAGCGGGAGGGCCTTTCAAATCAATGAGCAGTTCTTC
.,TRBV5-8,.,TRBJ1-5,CASSLTWGGGKHF,TGTGCCAGCAGCCTGACCTGGGGGGGTGGAAAGCATTTT
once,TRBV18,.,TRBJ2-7,CASSPRQGGGEQYF,TGTGCCAGCTCACCTCGACAGGGAGGAGGCGAGCAGTACTTC
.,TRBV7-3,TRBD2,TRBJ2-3,CASSRNSGRDTQYF,TGTGCCAGCAGTAGAAATAGCGGGAGGGATACGCAGTATTTT